This T cell receptor beta chain was obtained from a study of shared T cell receptors in the human thymus. The assay was immunoSEQ multiplex PCR, and TCRdb's table has in-frame clones only and misses some. The data show hundreds of thousands of clones, with around 78% seen just once and less than 0.015% held by the top ten. The sample also formed part of further work on human thymus T cells.

The sequence was collected from a boy younger than two with a congenital heart defect. The source material was thymocytes.

The CDR3 region is CASSERQGGTEAFF. The DNA for the CDR3 is TGCGCCAGCAGTGAACGTCAGGGAGGGACTGAAGCTTTCTTT. This sequence joins TRBV10-1 and TRBJ1-1; possibly TRBD1 for D (5 bases). V was cut by 3 bases and J by 5 bases, with 13 bases left in between. The CDR3 spans 14 residues. Germline V gives CDR1 WNHNN, CDR2 SYGVQD (reference sequence).